This T cell receptor (beta chain) was captured in a study of cytomegalovirus exposure and HLA in healthy donors. Study-level results: The study reported that TCR beta sequences accurately predicted HLA-A and HLA-B alleles in most subjects.

To note about this clone: Its antigen is not known.

The CDR3 sequence is 14 residues long. Trimming took 3 bases from V and 6 from J; bases not matched to a gene: 3. The germline V gene has CDR1 MGHRA and CDR2 YSYEKL. Primers for the PCR totalled 60 Vbeta and 13 Jbeta. The assay was immunoSEQ multiplex PCR, and TCRdb's table has in-frame clones only and misses some. This sample has about 160,000 clones, with about 80% found just once. Sequences were obtained from PBMCs. The gene calls are TRBV4-1 and TRBJ2-2, with TRBD2 matching 8 bases. The TCR was taken from a man aged 25-45 years in good health and CMV-seropositive. CDR3 DNA sequence: TGCGCCAGCAGCCACCCGGGGGGGCCCGGGGAGCTGTTTTTT. Amino acids: CASSHPGGPGELFF.